Each of the 28 T cell receptor beta chains below was sequenced from the same sample in a study of control samples from healthy donors and cancer patients. This table comes from immunoSEQ multiplex PCR, and its TCRdb copy is limited to in-frame clones, with some not included. This table has 150,000 or so clones, about 94% appearing once. Sequencing input: PBMCs. These receptors originate from a man aged 60-69 years with colorectal cancer.

This clone was seen only once. The chain joins TRBV9 to TRBJ2-3; D might be TRBD1 or TRBD2, each matching 6 bases. In germline, CDR1 is SGDLS, CDR2 YYNGEE. The CDR3 runs to 14 residues. With 0 bases removed from V and 6 bases from J, the gap between germline ends came to 11 bases. CDR3 coding DNA: TGTGCCAGCAGCGTAGTTGGAGGGGGGGATACGCAGTATTTT. Its translation is CASSVVGGGDTQYF. The full variable domain, its missing parts supplied by reference TRBV9 and TRBJ2-3, is DSGVTQTPKHLITATGQRVTLRCSPRSGDLSVYWYQQSLDQGLQFLIQYYNGEERAKGNILERFSAQQFPDLHSELNLSSLELGDSALYFCASSVVGGGDTQYFGPGTRLTVL.

About this clone: The sample contains more than one DNA sequence encoding this CDR3. The genes are TRBV18 and TRBJ2-7; D remains ambiguous. Germline lookup yields CDR1 KGHSH and CDR2 LQKENI. The V end was cut by 0 bases, the J end by 3 bases, with 9 bases between. This CDR3 contains 14 residues. CDR3: CASSPPGLSYEQYF. The CDR3 DNA reads TGTGCCAGCTCACCACCAGGCCTCAGCTACGAGCAGTACTTC. Looking up the rest from reference TRBV18 and TRBJ2-7 gives the full variable domain: NAGVMQNPRHLVRRRGQEARLRCSPMKGHSHVYWYRQLPEEGLKFMVYLQKENIIDESGMPKERFSAEFPKEGPSILRIQQVVRGDSAAYFCASSPPGLSYEQYFGPGTRLTVT.

Note on this clone: One junction end disagrees with the germline gene, perhaps due to a read error. CDR3 nucleotides: TGTGCTAGCAAAGGGGCCAGTTTCTATGGCTACACCTTC. Translation: CASKGASFYGYTF. V usage is TRBV28 and J usage is TRBJ1-2; tentative D call: TRBD1 (5 bases). Germline loops: CDR1 MDHEN, CDR2 SYDVKM. This CDR3 comprises 13 residues.

V gene TRBV7-8 combines with J gene TRBJ2-2; 7 bases match TRBD2. The germline V gene has CDR1 SGHVS and CDR2 FQNEAQ. J gave up 11 bases and V 5 bases, and 5 bases lay outside the gene matches. The CDR3 length is 12 residues. CDR3 in amino acids: CASSPGAGELFF. The DNA for the CDR3 is TGTGCCAGCAGCCCGGGAGCGGGAGAGCTGTTTTTT.

V and J are TRBV6-5 and TRBJ1-2, with a tentative D call TRBD1 (5 bases). The CDR3 is 14 residues long. V lost 5 bases and J 1 base, leaving 11 bases between the germline ends. Germline lookup yields CDR1 MNHEY and CDR2 SVGAGI. CDR3 in DNA: TGTGCCAGCAGTCCTTCGACAGTTAACTATGGCTACACCTTC. Translation: CASSPSTVNYGYTF.

The V gene is TRBV5-1, the J gene TRBJ2-5; 12 bases are a match to TRBD2. With 5 bases clipped from V and 2 bases from J, the junction kept 7 bases outside the gene matches. Germline CDR1 reads SGHRS; CDR2 reads YFSETQ. The CDR3 is made up of 16 amino acids. Here the CDR3 reads CASRTSGGGIQETQYF. The CDR3, as DNA: TGCGCCAGCAGGACTAGCGGGGGCGGCATTCAAGAGACCCAGTACTTC.

This chain uses TRBV19 with TRBJ1-2, with TRBD1 matching 7 bases. The V segment lost 4 bases and the J segment 6 bases; nucleotides outside the gene matches: 11. The CDR3 extends over 15 amino acids. The germline gives CDR1 LNHDA, CDR2 SQIVND (reference sequence). The CDR3 loop is CASSTSRQGTDGYTF. The CDR3 nucleotides read TGTGCCAGTAGTACCTCTCGACAGGGTACGGATGGCTACACCTTC.

The rearrangement uses TRBV25-1 and TRBJ1-3; D not certain. Trimming took 4 bases from V and 0 from J, leaving 13 bases between them. The CDR3 extends over 16 amino acids. Germline V gene lookup returns CDR1 MGHDK and CDR2 SYGVNS. The CDR3 reads CASSGITLGSGNTIYF. CDR3 bases: TGTGCCAGCAGTGGCATTACCCTCGGCTCTGGAAACACCATATATTTT.

This clone was seen only once. CDR3 in DNA: TGTGCCAGCTCACCACTTCCCACAGGGGCAGATACGCAGTATTTT. Amino acids: CASSPLPTGADTQYF. V is TRBV18 and J is TRBJ2-3; TRBD1 aligns across 7 bases. V was pared by 1 base and J by 4 bases, with 5 bases of the junction left unmatched. In germline, CDR1 is KGHSH, CDR2 LQKENI. CDR3 length equals 15 residues. The variable domain in full, with the rest retrieved from reference TRBV18 and TRBJ2-3, is NAGVMQNPRHLVRRRGQEARLRCSPMKGHSHVYWYRQLPEEGLKFMVYLQKENIIDESGMPKERFSAEFPKEGPSILRIQQVVRGDSAAYFCASSPLPTGADTQYFGPGTRLTVL.

The rearrangement joins TRBV28 to TRBJ2-7; D possibly corresponds to TRBD1 (5 bases). The CDR3 runs to 13 residues. V lost 6 bases, J lost 5 bases, and 14 bases lay in between. Germline assignment: CDR1 MDHEN and CDR2 SYDVKM. CDR3 sequence (DNA): TGTGCCAGCAGGGTGGGGCAGGGCCACGAGCAGTACTTC. Its translation: CASRVGQGHEQYF. The full variable domain, rest sourced from reference TRBV28 and TRBJ2-7, is DVKVTQSSRYLVKRTGEKVFLECVQDMDHENMFWYRQDPGLGLRLIYFSYDVKMKEKGDIPEGYSVSREKKERFSLILESASTNQTSMYLCASRVGQGHEQYFGPGTRLTVT.

The chain joins TRBV19 to TRBJ1-1, with D unresolved. Germline V lookup: CDR1 LNHDA, CDR2 SQIVND (reference sequence). The CDR3 spans 14 residues. V lost 5 bases to trimming and J lost 1 base, with 11 bases between them. The CDR3 loop reads CASSDPTKNTEAFF. The CDR3, as DNA: TGTGCCAGTAGTGACCCGACCAAGAACACTGAAGCTTTCTTT.

The chain employs TRBV12-3 or TRBV12-4 and TRBJ2-2; D not certain. The CDR3 extends over 13 amino acids. V lost 3 bases and J 1 base, leaving 3 bases between the germline ends. CDR3 DNA sequence: TGTGCCAGCAGTTTTGAGAACACCGGGGAGCTGTTTTTT. It codes for CASSFENTGELFF.

J is TRBJ1-5 and V is TRBV6-6, with a tentative D call TRBD1 (5 bases). The CDR3 covers 14 residues. Germline lookup yields CDR1 MNHNY and CDR2 SVGAGI (reference sequence). Trimming took 7 bases from V and 4 from J, leaving 14 bases between them. DNA for the CDR3: TGTGCCAGCATCCCCGGAGGGGAAAATCAGCCCCAGCATTTT. Its protein is CASIPGGENQPQHF.

V usage is TRBV6-5 and J usage is TRBJ1-4, with D maybe TRBD1 (6 bases). The CDR3 has 13 residues. Trimming shortened V by 5 bases and J by 4 bases, and 8 bases separated the two germline ends. Germline-derived CDR1 and CDR2 are MNHEY and SVGAGI. The CDR3 DNA reads as TGTGCCAGCAGTAGGGACATTAATGAAAAACTGTTTTTT. Protein sequence: CASSRDINEKLFF.

The chain employs TRBV27 and TRBJ2-1, with TRBD1 as a possible D gene (6 bases). This CDR3 is 12 amino acids long. The germline CDR1 and CDR2 sequences are MNHEY and SMNVEV (reference sequence). Trimming removed 6 bases from V and 10 bases from J, with 13 bases in between. The CDR3 reads CASSSTGYEQFF. The DNA for the CDR3 is TGTGCCAGCAGCTCAACAGGGTACGAGCAGTTCTTC.

The chain couples TRBV6-5 to TRBJ2-7; 12 nucleotides line up with TRBD1. V lost 6 bases and J lost 4; bases outside the gene matches: 4. The CDR3 extends over 14 amino acids. CDR1 is MNHEY and CDR2 is SVGAGI in the germline V gene. The CDR3 DNA sequence: TGTGCCAGCAGCCGGGACAGGGGGCTATACGAGCAGTACTTC. This encodes CASSRDRGLYEQYF.

The chain has TRBV30 and TRBJ1-2, with D unclear. The germline V and J ends were trimmed by 0 bases and 7 bases, with 12 bases remaining between them. Germline V CDR1 and CDR2: GTSNPN, SVGIG (reference sequence). This CDR3 contains 13 residues. CDR3 sequence (DNA): TGTGCCTGGAGTGTGTCTAACGGTGCTGGCTACACCTTC. This gives the protein CAWSVSNGAGYTF.

V and J are TRBV6-2 or TRBV6-3 and TRBJ2-4; TRBD2 matches at 7 bases. In germline, CDR1 is MNHEY, CDR2 SVGEGT. The ends lost 2 bases at V and 9 bases at J; junction bases unmatched: 1. The CDR3 consists of 12 residues. CDR3 region: CASSYGEGIQYF. As DNA, the CDR3 is TGTGCCAGCAGTTACGGGGAGGGCATTCAGTACTTC.

This sequence joins TRBV5-4 and TRBJ1-5, with TRBD1 matching over 11 bases. CDR1 SGHNT and CDR2 YYREEE come from the germline V gene (reference sequence). Unmatched junction bases numbered 8, after V lost 0 bases and J lost 6 bases. The CDR3 is made up of 17 amino acids. The CDR3 sequence is CASSLGGGQGAGQPQHF. CDR3 DNA sequence: TGTGCCAGCAGCTTGGGGGGTGGACAGGGGGCTGGTCAGCCCCAGCATTTT.

The V gene is TRBV30, the J gene TRBJ2-5; either TRBD1 or TRBD2 may supply D (5 bases each). V was shortened by 0 bases and J by 1 base, with 18 bases between the two germline ends. Germline V gene sequence: CDR1 GTSNPN, CDR2 SVGIG (reference sequence). The CDR3 totals 17 residues. Here the CDR3 reads CAWSVRRSGRGQETQYF. The CDR3 DNA follows: TGTGCCTGGAGTGTACGCAGGAGCGGAAGGGGCCAAGAGACCCAGTACTTC.

This clone was recorded a few times. V usage is TRBV6-5 and J usage is TRBJ1-6, with 9 bases aligning to TRBD1. The CDR3 is made up of 14 amino acids. The germline V gene has CDR1 MNHEY and CDR2 SVGAGI. V shed 5 bases, J shed 10 bases, and the junction held 6 bases outside the gene matches. CDR3 nucleotide sequence: TGTGCCAGCAGTCAATGGGACAGGGCATCACCCCTCCACTTT. Amino acids: CASSQWDRASPLHF.

The chain is built from TRBV3-1 (or the pseudogene TRBV3-2) and TRBJ2-7, with 9 positions matching TRBD2. Germline CDR1 reads LGHDT; CDR2 reads YNNKEL (reference sequence). The CDR3 contains 16 residues. Germline trimming cut 0 bases from V and 6 bases from J; bases unmatched to any gene: 9. The CDR3, as DNA: TGTGCCAGCAGCCAAGAGGCCCCAGCGGGGGGCCGCGAGCAGTACTTC. Its translation: CASSQEAPAGGREQYF.

The chain couples TRBV15 to TRBJ1-2, with D tentatively TRBD1 (6 bases). Trimming removed 3 bases from V and 5 bases from J, with 10 bases in between. Germline V gene data show CDR1 as LNHNV and CDR2 as YYDKDF (reference sequence). This CDR3 spans 13 amino acids. CDR3 DNA sequence: TGTGCCACCAGCAGCTCGGACAGATATGGCTACACCTTC. Its translation is CATSSSDRYGYTF.

This clone was detected once. The rearrangement joins TRBV10-1 to TRBJ1-1; the D is unclear. Trimming shortened V by 6 bases and J by 3 bases, and 14 bases separated the two germline ends. The CDR3 loop spans 14 amino acids. CDR1 WNHNN and CDR2 SYGVQD come from the germline V gene (reference sequence). CDR3 DNA: TGCGCCAGCAGGGGCAGGCCACCAGACACTGAAGCTTTCTTT. It yields the protein CASRGRPPDTEAFF.

This rearrangement joins TRBV2 to TRBJ1-3, with a weak D call TRBD1 (6 bases). Germline lookup yields CDR1 SNHLY and CDR2 FYNNEI. There are 14 residues in the CDR3. The V end was cut by 6 bases, the J end by 3 bases, with 12 bases between. This chain's CDR3 is CASSPGANGNTIYF. CDR3 nucleotides: TGTGCCAGCAGCCCGGGGGCAAATGGAAACACCATATATTTT.

With respect to this clone: This is likely a read error, given that the CDR3 carries no conserved phenylalanine or tryptophan at its end. This chain joins TRBV27 and TRBJ2-6; 9 bases match TRBD1. CDR1 is MNHEY, CDR2 SMNVEV, per germline (reference sequence). The CDR3 consists of 17 residues. Trimming took 5 bases from V and 1 from J; bases not matched to a gene: 6. The CDR3: CASSPGQGKSGANVLTL. For the CDR3, the DNA is TGTGCCAGCAGTCCCGGACAGGGGAAATCTGGGGCCAACGTCCTGACTTTG.

This rearrangement joins TRBV3-1 (or the pseudogene TRBV3-2) to TRBJ2-2, with D hard to call. Germline V gene sequence: CDR1 LGHDT, CDR2 YNNKEL (reference sequence). V lost 3 bases, J lost 2 bases, and 4 bases lay in between. This CDR3 contains 13 residues. In DNA, the CDR3 is TGTGCCAGCAGCCATGGCAACACCGGGGAGCTGTTTTTT. It encodes CASSHGNTGELFF.

The chain employs TRBV11-1 and TRBJ1-4; D ambiguous. Germline V lookup: CDR1 SGHAT, CDR2 FQDESV (reference sequence). The CDR3 covers 13 residues. With 1 base removed from V and 8 bases from J, the gap between germline ends came to 8 bases. In nucleotides, the CDR3 is TGTGCCAGCAGCTTAGACCCTGGGGAAAAACTGTTTTTT. It translates to CASSLDPGEKLFF.